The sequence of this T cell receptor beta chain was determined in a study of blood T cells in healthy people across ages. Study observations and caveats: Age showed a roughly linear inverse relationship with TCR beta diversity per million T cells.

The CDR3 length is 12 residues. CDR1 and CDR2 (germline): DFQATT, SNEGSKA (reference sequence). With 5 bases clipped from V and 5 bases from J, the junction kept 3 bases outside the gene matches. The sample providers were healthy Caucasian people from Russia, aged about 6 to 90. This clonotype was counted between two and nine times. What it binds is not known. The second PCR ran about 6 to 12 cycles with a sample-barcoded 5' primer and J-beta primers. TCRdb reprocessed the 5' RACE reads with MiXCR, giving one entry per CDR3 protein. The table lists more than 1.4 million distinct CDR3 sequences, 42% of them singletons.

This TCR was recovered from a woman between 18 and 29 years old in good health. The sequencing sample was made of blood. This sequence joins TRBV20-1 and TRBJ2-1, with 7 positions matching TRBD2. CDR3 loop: CSAWTSHNEQFF. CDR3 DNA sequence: TGCAGTGCTTGGACTAGTCACAATGAGCAGTTCTTC.